Below are 24 T cell receptor beta chains sequenced from a single sample in a study of CD8 T cells in ankylosing spondylitis. TCRdb independently ran MiXCR on the 5' RACE reads; one entry per CDR3 protein. The table has 300,000 to 350,000 distinct CDR3 sequences, around 21% seen once. The sample consisted of blood, either unsorted or a sorted T cell fraction (not recorded which). These receptors came from a female donor with ankylosing spondylitis or in good health (not recorded which).

This clonotype has a handful of counts. The chain employs TRBV20-1 and TRBJ2-1, with 11 bases aligning to TRBD2. The CDR3 loop spans 15 amino acids. The germline V gene has CDR1 DFQATT and CDR2 SNEGSKA (reference sequence). J gave up 11 bases and V 5 bases, and 14 bases lay outside the gene matches. The CDR3 nucleotides read TGCAGTGCTGGACCTAGCGGGAGGCTGTTGAGGCAGCAGTTCTTC. Its translation is CSAGPSGRLLRQQFF.

This clonotype was seen only once. The chain uses TRBV30 and TRBJ2-2; D unclear. Deletions cut 0 bases from V and 3 bases from J, with 8 bases between. The CDR3 runs to 14 residues. CDR1 is GTSNPN and CDR2 is SVGIG in the germline V gene (reference sequence). Here the CDR3 reads CAWSVARYTGELFF. CDR3 bases: TGTGCCTGGAGTGTGGCCCGTTACACCGGGGAGCTGTTTTTT.

CDR3 coding DNA: TGTGCCAGCAGCGTAACGGGACTAGCAGATACGCAGTATTTT. This translates into CASSVTGLADTQYF. This chain joins TRBV11-2 and TRBJ2-3; 8 bases are shared with TRBD2. V lost 5 bases and J lost 4; bases outside the gene matches: 5. Germline V gives CDR1 SGHAT, CDR2 FQNNGV. CDR3 length equals 14 residues.

The chain uses TRBV12-3 or TRBV12-4 and TRBJ2-3, with TRBD2 as a possible D gene (6 bases). This CDR3 is built from 14 residues. V was cut by 4 bases and J by 6 bases, with 14 bases left in between. CDR3 coding DNA: TGTGCCAGCAGTTGGCGACCGGGGGTTGATACGCAGTATTTT. Translated: CASSWRPGVDTQYF.

CDR3 region: CASSRTGFVDSPLHF. The DNA of the CDR3 is TGTGCCAGCAGCCGGACAGGGTTTGTGGATTCACCCCTCCACTTT. The chain links TRBV12-3 or TRBV12-4 to TRBJ1-6; 8 bases match TRBD1. The CDR3 length is 15 residues. The junction had 9 bases not matched to a gene; V was cut back by 6 bases and J by 8 bases.

About this clonotype itself: One end of the junction varies from germline; a read error may be responsible. The V call is TRBV18, the J call TRBJ1-2, with D possibly being TRBD1 (5 bases). The CDR3 length is 15 residues. Per germline, CDR1 KGHSH and CDR2 LQKENI. CDR3 sequence: CASSPPTGRNYVYTF. The CDR3 nucleotides are TGTGCCAGCTCACCACCGACGGGACGGAACTATGTCTACACCTTC. Using reference TRBV18 and TRBJ1-2 for the parts outside the CDR3, the full variable domain is NAGVMQNPRHLVRRRGQEARLRCSPMKGHSHVYWYRQLPEEGLKFMVYLQKENIIDESGMPKERFSAEFPKEGPSILRIQQVVRGDSAAYFCASSPPTGRNYVYTFGSGTRLTVV.

This clonotype was observed a few times. V usage is TRBV9 and J usage is TRBJ1-1; TRBD1 agrees at 7 bases. V dropped 2 bases and J dropped 6; count of bases not matched to a gene: 7. The germline gives CDR1 SGDLS, CDR2 YYNGEE. This CDR3 is built from 14 residues. Here the CDR3 reads CASSVTGDFSEAFF. The DNA for the CDR3 is TGTGCCAGCAGCGTTACAGGGGATTTCTCTGAAGCTTTCTTT.

This clonotype occurred a few times. The chain couples TRBV12-3 or TRBV12-4 to TRBJ2-1, with TRBD2 identical over 12 bases. Trimming took 6 bases from V and 7 from J; bases not matched to a gene: 7. This CDR3 is 15 amino acids long. CDR3 in amino acids: CASSLLAGGPNEQFF. The CDR3 nucleotides read TGTGCCAGCAGCCTTCTAGCGGGAGGGCCTAATGAGCAGTTCTTC.

This clonotype turned up a few times. The J gene is TRBJ2-1, the V gene TRBV4-3, with a weak D call TRBD2 (5 bases). The V gene lost 0 bases and the J gene lost 8 bases, with 20 bases spanning the gap. CDR1 and CDR2 (germline): LGHNA, YSLEER. The CDR3 is 17 residues long. This chain's CDR3 is CASSQDSRAEIWDEQFF. The CDR3 nucleotides read TGCGCCAGCAGCCAAGATAGTCGAGCGGAAATCTGGGATGAGCAGTTCTTC.

This clonotype was counted ten times or more. CDR3 region: CSAGGLSIDNEQFF. DNA of the CDR3: TGCAGTGCTGGGGGACTATCGATAGACAATGAGCAGTTCTTC. The chain carries TRBV20-1 and TRBJ2-1, with 7 bases aligning to TRBD2. V lost 5 bases to trimming and J lost 5 bases; unmatched junction nucleotides: 9. The CDR3 contains 14 residues. Germline V gene lookup returns CDR1 DFQATT and CDR2 SNEGSKA (reference sequence).

The CDR3 region has the DNA TGTGCCAGCAGCTTGCTGACAGGGAGCACTGAAGCTTTCTTT. Translating gives CASSLLTGSTEAFF. The J gene is TRBJ1-1, the V gene TRBV5-6; 7 bases are shared with TRBD1. V gave up 1 base and J gave up 4 bases; unmatched junction bases: 4. Germline V lookup: CDR1 SGHDT, CDR2 YYEEEE. This CDR3 has 14 amino acids.

The rearrangement links TRBV5-1 to TRBJ2-7; D not certain. Germline CDR1 and CDR2: SGHRS and YFSETQ. The CDR3 consists of 14 residues. Trimming removed 0 bases from V and 2 bases from J, with 9 bases in between. The CDR3 spells CASSLGPPPYEQYF. The CDR3 bases are TGCGCCAGCAGCTTGGGGCCCCCTCCCTACGAGCAGTACTTC.

The sample holds many counts of this clonotype. This rearrangement joins TRBV14 to TRBJ2-7; 9 bases map to TRBD2. The CDR3 totals 15 residues. The germline CDR1 and CDR2 sequences are SGHDN and FVKESK. The V gene end was trimmed by 3 bases and the J gene end by 0 bases; junction bases not matched to a gene: 3. CDR3 in DNA: TGTGCCAGCAGCCAGCTAGCGGGGTACTCCTACGAGCAGTACTTC. Amino acids: CASSQLAGYSYEQYF.

The rearrangement links TRBV2 to TRBJ2-3; TRBD2 aligns across 10 bases. J gave up 1 base and V 7 bases, and 8 bases lay outside the gene matches. The CDR3 has 16 residues. The germline gives CDR1 SNHLY, CDR2 FYNNEI. The DNA for the CDR3 is TGTGCCAGCAAGCTCGGACTAGCGGAACGCACAGATACGCAGTATTTT. Translating it yields CASKLGLAERTDTQYF.

The chain is built from TRBV20-1 and TRBJ2-3, with 13 bases matching TRBD2. Germline CDR1 and CDR2: DFQATT and SNEGSKA (reference sequence). The CDR3 spans 14 residues. The V segment lost 5 bases and the J segment 2 bases; nucleotides outside the gene matches: 1. The CDR3 protein is CSAGTSGDTDTQYF. CDR3 DNA sequence: TGCAGTGCTGGGACTAGCGGGGACACAGATACGCAGTATTTT.

The rearrangement joins TRBV7-2 to TRBJ2-1; D perhaps matches TRBD2 (6 bases). The CDR3 covers 12 residues. In germline, CDR1 is SGHTA, CDR2 FQGNSA. The V end was cut by 6 bases, the J end by 9 bases, with 12 bases between. As DNA, the CDR3 is TGTGCCAGCAGTCCCGCGGGGCTTGAGCAGTTCTTC. The encoded protein is CASSPAGLEQFF.

This clonotype was detected many times. The chain links TRBV29-1 to TRBJ1-2; TRBD1 aligns across 10 bases. The CDR3 is 14 amino acids. The V gene's germline CDR1 is SQVTM and CDR2 ANQGSEA. Trimming cost V 4 bases and J 7 bases; bases outside gene matches: 9. The CDR3 nucleotides read TGCAGCGTTGGCCACGGGACAGGGGTTTCTGGCTACACCTTC. Protein product: CSVGHGTGVSGYTF.

A word on this clonotype: A much larger clonotype is one base distant, so this may be a read error. This chain connects TRBV12-3 or TRBV12-4 to TRBJ2-1; 8 positions match TRBD2. CDR3 length: 15 amino acids. The CDR3 region has the DNA TGTGTCAGCAGCCGCCGGGAGCGGGGGCACAATGAGCAGTTCTTC. Translation: CVSSRRERGHNEQFF.

CDR3 DNA: TGTGCCAGCACCAAAAGCCCAGGGAAAGGCGAGCAGTACTTC. Encoded protein: CASTKSPGKGEQYF. The V call is TRBV3-1, the J call TRBJ2-7; TRBD1 is a possible D gene (5 bases). CDR1 and CDR2 (germline): LGHDT, YNNKEL (reference sequence). The CDR3 runs 14 residues. Trimming took off 7 bases at V and 6 bases at J, with 19 bases between the two ends.

The table lists this clonotype with a count of one. The chain employs TRBV6-2 or TRBV6-3 and TRBJ2-7; D uncertain. V was clipped by 8 bases and J by 3 bases, with 17 bases between them. The CDR3 is made up of 14 amino acids. Germline V gene data show CDR1 as MNHEY and CDR2 as SVGEGT. This CDR3 reads CASVVAPVLYEQYF. DNA of the CDR3: TGTGCCAGCGTAGTAGCTCCAGTGCTCTACGAGCAGTACTTC.

This clonotype was detected a few times. The chain links TRBV9 to TRBJ1-2; a weak D match, TRBD1 (5 bases). The V and J ends lost 4 bases and 6 bases respectively, with 10 bases between them. CDR3 size: 12 residues. Per germline, CDR1 SGDLS and CDR2 YYNGEE. The CDR3 spells CASSMGGHGYTF. The DNA for the CDR3 is TGTGCCAGCAGCATGGGGGGTCATGGCTACACCTTC.

The chain recombines TRBV2 with TRBJ1-1; 7 bases map to TRBD1. The CDR3 covers 11 residues. CDR1 and CDR2 (germline): SNHLY, FYNNEI. Trimming at V came to 7 bases and at J to 10 bases, leaving 6 bases not matched to a gene. The CDR3 is CASTQEGAAFF. The CDR3 nucleotides read TGTGCCAGCACCCAAGAGGGGGCAGCTTTCTTT.

This clonotype appeared a few times. The CDR3 loop reads CASSLGGDGLREQYF. CDR3 sequence (DNA): TGCGCCAGCAGCTTGGGGGGGGATGGACTACGGGAGCAGTACTTC. The V gene is TRBV5-1, the J gene TRBJ2-7; TRBD2 is a possible D gene (6 bases). The CDR3 totals 15 residues. Germline CDR1 SGHRS, CDR2 YFSETQ. The V end lost 0 bases, the J end lost 7 bases, and 17 bases lay between the germline ends.

This clonotype was seen repeatedly, ten times or more. V and J are TRBV12-5 and TRBJ2-1; 8 positions match TRBD1. The V and J ends lost 2 bases and 15 bases, in that order; junction bases with no gene match: 6. The CDR3 has 12 residues. Per germline, CDR1 LGHNT and CDR2 FRNRAP. The CDR3: CASGLPRQGRFF. Written as DNA, the CDR3 is TGTGCTAGTGGTTTGCCCCGACAGGGGCGGTTCTTC.